The rows below give T cell receptor beta chains drawn from one sample of a study of T cell repertoires in cytomegalovirus infection. TCRdb re-called the reads with MiXCR, one entry per CDR3 protein. The table lists a few hundred thousand distinct CDR3 sequences, about 17% of them singletons. Sequenced sample: PBMCs. The receptors derive from a human donor in good health (CMV status not recorded). Some clones in this sample may be carry-over from other donors' samples. Both conserved end residues are part of each CDR3. Fields, in order: V gene, clone size, D gene, J gene, CDR3 DNA, CDR3 protein. D genes are given only for firm matches. Clone size is stated in some rows and not others, as once, few, many or a class when expanded.

V gene: TRBV7-2; clone size: many; D gene: NA; J gene: TRBJ2-7; CDR3 DNA: TGTGCCAGCAGCTTAACCCTCGGCAGTGCCTACGAGCAGTACTTC; CDR3 protein: CASSLTLGSAYEQYF
V gene: TRBV7-3; clone size: many; D gene: NA; J gene: TRBJ2-5; CDR3 DNA: TGTGCCAGCAGCTTAAACCCTGTCGGACTAGGGGGGGAGACCCAGTACTTC; CDR3 protein: CASSLNPVGLGGETQYF
V gene: TRBV4-1; clone size: many; D gene: NA; J gene: TRBJ1-5; CDR3 DNA: TGCGCCAGCAGCCAAGATACCCCTAGCAATCAGCCCCAGCATTTT; CDR3 protein: CASSQDTPSNQPQHF
V gene: TRBV10-3; clone size: NA; D gene: NA; J gene: TRBJ2-3; CDR3 DNA: TGTGCCATCAGAAACAATGGGGACGCCTTAGATACGCAGTATTTT; CDR3 protein: CAIRNNGDALDTQYF
V gene: TRBV5-8; clone size: NA; D gene: NA; J gene: TRBJ2-5; CDR3 DNA: TGTGCCAGCAGCTTGATGGGCCTGTCGCAAGAGACCCAGTACTTC; CDR3 protein: CASSLMGLSQETQYF
V gene: TRBV7-2; clone size: many; D gene: TRBD1; J gene: TRBJ1-2; CDR3 DNA: TGTGCCAGCAGGGAAGGGACAGGCGACTATGGCTACACCTTC; CDR3 protein: CASREGTGDYGYTF
V gene: TRBV4-1; clone size: NA; D gene: NA; J gene: TRBJ1-1; CDR3 DNA: TGCGCCAGCAGCCAAGCACAAAACCGGGTCTTGGGGGAGAGGAACACTGAAGCTTTCTTT; CDR3 protein: CASSQAQNRVLGERNTEAFF
V gene: TRBV7-4; clone size: many; D gene: TRBD1; J gene: TRBJ1-3; CDR3 DNA: TGTGCCAGCGTCGATTCAAGGGGGCCGGGTGGAAACACCATATATTTT; CDR3 protein: CASVDSRGPGGNTIYF
V gene: TRBV2; clone size: NA; D gene: TRBD1; J gene: TRBJ1-5; CDR3 DNA: TGTGCCAGCAGTGAAACGGCCAGGGGGCCGCAGCCCCAGCATTTT; CDR3 protein: CASSETARGPQPQHF
V gene: TRBV5-6; clone size: few; D gene: NA; J gene: TRBJ2-2; CDR3 DNA: TGTGCCAGCAGCTCGTCCCCGGGGGCCCCGAGAACCGGGGAGCTGTTTTTT; CDR3 protein: CASSSSPGAPRTGELFF
V gene: TRBV5-1; clone size: few; D gene: NA; J gene: TRBJ1-4; CDR3 DNA: TGCGCCAGCAGCCGAACGGACTTGGCAACTAATGAAAAACTGTTTTTT; CDR3 protein: CASSRTDLATNEKLFF
V gene: TRBV12-3/TRBV12-4; clone size: NA; D gene: NA; J gene: TRBJ1-1; CDR3 DNA: TGTGCCAGCAGTTTACCCCCGAACACTGAAGCTTTCTTT; CDR3 protein: CASSLPPNTEAFF
V gene: TRBV7-9; clone size: few; D gene: TRBD1; J gene: TRBJ1-4; CDR3 DNA: TGTGCCAGCAGCTTAATCTTGGACAGGGTGAATGAAAAACTGTTTTTT; CDR3 protein: CASSLILDRVNEKLFF
V gene: TRBV4-3; clone size: NA; D gene: NA; J gene: TRBJ2-7; CDR3 DNA: TGCGCCAGCAGCCAACAGGATGGGCCCTACGAGCAGTACTTC; CDR3 protein: CASSQQDGPYEQYF
V gene: TRBV7-2; clone size: many; D gene: NA; J gene: TRBJ2-5; CDR3 DNA: TGTGCCAGCAGCCCCACAGGGTGGGGAGAGACCCAGTACTTC; CDR3 protein: CASSPTGWGETQYF
V gene: TRBV27; clone size: many; D gene: NA; J gene: TRBJ1-4; CDR3 DNA: TGTGCCAGCAGTTTAAACCAGGGCACTAATGAAAAACTGTTTTTT; CDR3 protein: CASSLNQGTNEKLFF
V gene: TRBV15; clone size: NA; D gene: NA; J gene: TRBJ1-5; CDR3 DNA: TGTGCCACCAGCAGAGACGGGACATCAAATCAGCCCCAGCATTTT; CDR3 protein: CATSRDGTSNQPQHF
V gene: TRBV18; clone size: few; D gene: TRBD2; J gene: TRBJ2-5; CDR3 DNA: TGTGCCAGCTCACCGAATAGCGGGGCGTTCCAAGAGACCCAGTACTTC; CDR3 protein: CASSPNSGAFQETQYF
V gene: TRBV6-1; clone size: NA; D gene: TRBD1; J gene: TRBJ2-2; CDR3 DNA: TGTGCCAGCAGTCGACCGACAGGGCTGAGCGGGGAGCTGTTTTTT; CDR3 protein: CASSRPTGLSGELFF
V gene: TRBV20-1; clone size: NA; D gene: NA; J gene: TRBJ2-3; CDR3 DNA: TGCAGTGCGTCGGGACTCCTAAAGACTAGCACAGATACGCAGTATTTT; CDR3 protein: CSASGLLKTSTDTQYF
V gene: TRBV18; clone size: NA; D gene: NA; J gene: TRBJ1-4; CDR3 DNA: TGTGCCAGCTCACCATACACAACTAATGAAAAACTGTTTTTT; CDR3 protein: CASSPYTTNEKLFF
V gene: TRBV12-3/TRBV12-4; clone size: few; D gene: NA; J gene: TRBJ2-1; CDR3 DNA: TGTGCCAGCAGTTATAGAGAGCCTTCCTACAATGAGCAGTTCTTC; CDR3 protein: CASSYREPSYNEQFF
V gene: TRBV28; clone size: NA; D gene: TRBD1; J gene: TRBJ1-1; CDR3 DNA: TGTGCCAGCAGTTTTTGGACAGGGCGGGGGAACACTGAAGCTTTCTTT; CDR3 protein: CASSFWTGRGNTEAFF
V gene: TRBV6-1; clone size: many; D gene: TRBD1; J gene: TRBJ2-1; CDR3 DNA: TGTGCCAGCAGAAATCCGGGACAGGGTTACAATGAGCAGTTCTTC; CDR3 protein: CASRNPGQGYNEQFF
V gene: TRBV28; clone size: NA; D gene: NA; J gene: TRBJ1-2; CDR3 DNA: TGTGCCAGCAGTTTAGCGGGTTGGCCATATGGCTACACCTTC; CDR3 protein: CASSLAGWPYGYTF
V gene: TRBV7-2; clone size: many; D gene: NA; J gene: TRBJ1-1; CDR3 DNA: TGTGCCAGCAGCCCCCACCAGAACACTGAAGCTTTCTTT; CDR3 protein: CASSPHQNTEAFF
V gene: TRBV10-3; clone size: many; D gene: TRBD1; J gene: TRBJ2-7; CDR3 DNA: TGTGCCATCAGTGGGACAGGGAACGAGCAGTACTTC; CDR3 protein: CAISGTGNEQYF
V gene: TRBV27; clone size: NA; D gene: NA; J gene: TRBJ2-7; CDR3 DNA: TGTGCCAGCAGTCCCATGGGCCCCTACGAGCAGTACTTC; CDR3 protein: CASSPMGPYEQYF
V gene: TRBV5-6; clone size: NA; D gene: NA; J gene: TRBJ2-3; CDR3 DNA: TGTGCCAGCAGCTTGGCAGGGCGGAGGACAGATACGCAGTATTTT; CDR3 protein: CASSLAGRRTDTQYF
V gene: TRBV20-1; clone size: NA; D gene: NA; J gene: TRBJ1-5; CDR3 DNA: TGCAGTGCTAGTTCACAGGGAGGAGGCAATCAGCCCCAGCATTTT; CDR3 protein: CSASSQGGGNQPQHF
V gene: TRBV4-2; clone size: NA; D gene: NA; J gene: TRBJ2-1; CDR3 DNA: TGTGCCAGCAGCCAAGATCCGAGCGGGCCATACAATGAGCAGTTCTTC; CDR3 protein: CASSQDPSGPYNEQFF
V gene: TRBV12-3/TRBV12-4; clone size: NA; D gene: TRBD1; J gene: TRBJ1-1; CDR3 DNA: TGTGCCACCGTGGGGACAGGGGGCGAAGCTTTCTTT; CDR3 protein: CATVGTGGEAFF
V gene: TRBV7-9; clone size: many; D gene: NA; J gene: TRBJ2-3; CDR3 DNA: TGTGCCAGCAGCCCACCCCCGGCGCGCGGGGCGCCCCCTGATACGCAGTATTTT; CDR3 protein: CASSPPPARGAPPDTQYF
V gene: TRBV7-9; clone size: many; D gene: NA; J gene: TRBJ2-2; CDR3 DNA: TGTGCCAGCAGCGCCACAGGGACCGGGGAGCTGTTTTTT; CDR3 protein: CASSATGTGELFF
V gene: TRBV6-1; clone size: many; D gene: NA; J gene: TRBJ1-5; CDR3 DNA: TGTGCCAGCAGTGAAGAGGACAAATATCAGCCCCAGCATTTT; CDR3 protein: CASSEEDKYQPQHF
V gene: TRBV3-1; clone size: few; D gene: TRBD2; J gene: TRBJ2-4; CDR3 DNA: TGTGCCAGCAGCCCAAGAGTCCCAGCGGGGGGGCTGGTGGCCAAAAACATTCAGTACTTC; CDR3 protein: CASSPRVPAGGLVAKNIQYF